This TCR beta chain was recorded in a study of cytomegalovirus exposure and HLA in healthy donors. The study, taken as a whole, reports: The authors listed around 150 TCR beta chains as cytomegalovirus-associated. The study dropped some indistinguishable V segments, TRBV6-2 and TRBV6-3 among them. The authors reported that TCR beta sequences could predict HLA-A and HLA-B alleles. These predictions were accurate for most subjects in the first cohort. Within the data, a cluster of highly shared sequence variants was likely a sequencing artifact.

In regard to this clone: Its matching antigen is unknown.

In the PCR, 60 Vbeta and 13 Jbeta primers were used. Using immunoSEQ multiplex PCR, the repertoire was profiled, and TCRdb retains in-frame clones only, with some absent. The sample consists of some 120,000 clones, roughly 85% of them appearing once. V was clipped by 3 bases and J by 1 base, with 10 bases between them. The CDR3 has 15 amino acids. Germline lookup yields CDR1 LNHNV and CDR2 YYDKDF (reference sequence). This clonotype originated in a man younger than 35 in good health and CMV-seropositive. The sample taken for sequencing was PBMCs. This chain joins TRBV15 and TRBJ2-1, with D tentatively TRBD2 (6 bases). The CDR3 reads CATSSGGWSYNEQFF. The CDR3 DNA follows: TGTGCCACCAGCAGTGGAGGGTGGTCCTACAATGAGCAGTTCTTC.